The 22 T cell receptor beta chains reported below all come from one sample, sequenced in a study of cytomegalovirus exposure and HLA in healthy donors. 13 Jbeta primers and 60 Vbeta primers were used for the PCR. The method was immunoSEQ multiplex PCR; TCRdb's version includes in-frame clones alone and lacks a portion of them. This table holds roughly 160,000 clones, almost 85% found once. Material for sequencing was PBMCs. The receptors were gathered from a man aged 25 to 40 in good health and CMV-seronegative.

The chain has TRBV30 and TRBJ2-3; D is uncertain. V gave up 3 bases and J gave up 0 bases, with 10 bases separating them. The CDR3 is 14 amino acids. The germline CDR1 and CDR2 sequences are GTSNPN and SVGIG (reference sequence). CDR3 residues: CAWRGAASTDTQYF. For the CDR3, the DNA is TGTGCCTGGAGAGGAGCCGCTAGCACAGATACGCAGTATTTT.

The V call is TRBV30, the J call TRBJ2-7; 12 nucleotides line up with TRBD2. V was clipped by 3 bases and J by 2 bases; unmatched bases: 23. CDR3 size: 21 residues. Germline loops: CDR1 GTSNPN, CDR2 SVGIG (reference sequence). In DNA, the CDR3 is TGTGCCTGGAGGCGACCTCCCCGGAGGGGGACTAGCGGGTTACTAGCCTACGAGCAGTACTTC. This translates into CAWRRPPRRGTSGLLAYEQYF.

The gene calls are TRBV29-1 and TRBJ2-1, with 12 bases aligning to TRBD2. The germline V gene has CDR1 SQVTM and CDR2 ANQGSEA. The V gene end was trimmed by 3 bases and the J gene end by 0 bases; junction bases not matched to a gene: 9. This CDR3 region has 18 residues. CDR3 DNA sequence: TGCAGCGTTGACACAGGGACTAGCGGGCCTAGCTCCTACAATGAGCAGTTCTTC. It encodes CSVDTGTSGPSSYNEQFF.

This clone occurred many times. The genes are TRBV4-1 and TRBJ2-2; no firm D call. This CDR3 contains 13 residues. Trimming took 2 bases from V and 7 from J, leaving 8 bases between them. Germline CDR1 is MGHRA and CDR2 is YSYEKL. CDR3 nucleotide sequence: TGCGCCAGCAGCCAAAGCGTAAGCGGGGAGCTGTTTTTT. It specifies CASSQSVSGELFF.

The chain has TRBV5-1 and TRBJ1-2; D is unclear. Trimming stripped 1 base from V and 4 bases from J, with 14 bases between. Germline V lookup: CDR1 SGHRS, CDR2 YFSETQ. CDR3 length equals 15 residues. CDR3: CASSLLDVRGYGYTF. Written as DNA, the CDR3 is TGCGCCAGCAGCTTGTTAGACGTTAGAGGCTATGGCTACACCTTC.

There are a few counts of this clone. V and J are TRBV10-2 and TRBJ1-6; D call uncertain. From germline, CDR1 is WSHSY and CDR2 SAAADI. Trimming left V 4 bases short and J 7 bases short, with 14 bases between. This CDR3 is 15 amino acids long. In nucleotides, the CDR3 is TGCGCCAGCAGTGTTCTAGAGCCGAGCAATTCACCCCTCCACTTT. Translated, it gives CASSVLEPSNSPLHF.

This chain joins TRBV13 and TRBJ2-7; maybe TRBD1 (6 bases). V lost 4 bases to trimming and J lost 0 bases, with 13 bases between them. CDR3 length: 15 amino acids. Germline V gene lookup returns CDR1 PRHDT and CDR2 FYEKMQ (reference sequence). The CDR3, as DNA: TGTGCCAGCAGCTCCTCAGGGGCCTACTCCTACGAGCAGTACTTC. Its protein product is CASSSSGAYSYEQYF.

The chain employs TRBV5-5 and TRBJ2-2; D gene unclear. CDR3 length: 13 amino acids. The V gene lost 3 bases and the J gene lost 0 bases, with 3 bases spanning the gap. CDR1 and CDR2 from the germline V gene are SGHKS and YYEKEE (reference sequence). CDR3 sequence reads: CASSSANTGELFF. In DNA form, the CDR3 reads TGTGCCAGCAGCTCGGCGAACACCGGGGAGCTGTTTTTT.

V usage is TRBV6-5 and J usage is TRBJ2-1; TRBD2 matches at 7 bases. Germline V gene sequence: CDR1 MNHEY, CDR2 SVGAGI. Trimming took 2 bases from V and 1 from J; bases not matched to a gene: 5. The CDR3 is 16 residues long. CDR3 nucleotides: TGTGCCAGCAGTTACGGGGGGGGAGGATCCTACAATGAGCAGTTCTTC. This translates into CASSYGGGGSYNEQFF.

The J gene is TRBJ2-3, the V gene TRBV10-3; perhaps TRBD2 as D (7 bases). The V gene's germline CDR1 is ENHRY and CDR2 SYGVKD. The CDR3 runs to 17 residues. Trimming took off 2 bases at V and 4 bases at J, with 19 bases between the two ends. The CDR3 DNA sequence: TGTGCCATCAGTGAGGAAGGGGGGGAGCAGTACGCAGATACGCAGTATTTT. Encoded protein: CAISEEGGEQYADTQYF.

V gene TRBV27 combines with J gene TRBJ2-1, with 15 bases identical to TRBD2. After removal of 5 bases from V and 6 bases from J, the junction contained 5 bases not matched to a gene. Germline V gene data show CDR1 as MNHEY and CDR2 as SMNVEV (reference sequence). This CDR3 region has 16 residues. The CDR3, as DNA: TGTGCCAGCAGTAATGGACTAGCGGGGGGGCTCAATGAGCAGTTCTTC. Translated: CASSNGLAGGLNEQFF.

The chain links TRBV5-1 to TRBJ2-3; TRBD1 matches 9 bases. The ends lost 7 bases at V and 2 bases at J; junction bases unmatched: 5. The CDR3 has 14 amino acids. CDR1 SGHRS and CDR2 YFSETQ come from the germline V gene. CDR3 amino acids: CASDRDRATDTQYF. CDR3 nucleotides: TGCGCCAGCGACAGGGACAGGGCCACAGATACGCAGTATTTT. Variable domain in full (rest from reference TRBV5-1 and TRBJ2-3): KAGVTQTPRYLIKTRGQQVTLSCSPISGHRSVSWYQQTPGQGLQFLFEYFSETQRNKGNFPGRFSGRQFSNSRSEMNVSTLELGDSALYLCASDRDRATDTQYFGPGTRLTVL.

V is TRBV18 and J is TRBJ1-2, with D hard to call. The CDR3 spans 18 residues. Trimming took off 4 bases at V and 0 bases at J, with 21 bases between the two ends. Germline CDR1 KGHSH, CDR2 LQKENI. The CDR3 DNA reads as TGTGCCAGCTCACTCCTGGATCGGCCTCAGCTAGCTAACTATGGCTACACCTTC. Protein sequence: CASSLLDRPQLANYGYTF.

V usage is TRBV6-4 and J usage is TRBJ2-1; a weak D match, TRBD2 (5 bases). The CDR3 covers 13 residues. Germline CDR1 MRHNA, CDR2 SNTAGT. The germline V and J ends were trimmed by 3 bases and 5 bases, with 8 bases remaining between them. The CDR3 coding sequence is TGTGCCAGCAGTGAGGCTAGCCACAATGAGCAGTTCTTC. Residues: CASSEASHNEQFF.

This CDR3 is CASSQDRTPHYEQYF. DNA for the CDR3: TGTGCCAGCAGCCAGGACAGGACTCCCCACTACGAGCAGTACTTC. V and J are TRBV7-9 and TRBJ2-7; 7 bases align to TRBD1. The CDR3 is made up of 15 amino acids. Germline V CDR1 and CDR2: SEHNR, FQNEAQ (reference sequence). The junction had 10 bases not matched to a gene; V was cut back by 5 bases and J by 3 bases.

V usage is TRBV27 and J usage is TRBJ1-5; maybe TRBD1 (5 bases). CDR1 is MNHEY, CDR2 SMNVEV, per germline (reference sequence). The CDR3 has 14 residues. V lost 5 bases and J lost 4, with 12 bases in between. CDR3 nucleotides: TGTGCCAGCAGTCCCGCGGGACCTAATCAGCCCCAGCATTTT. It yields the protein CASSPAGPNQPQHF.

V gene TRBV6-5 combines with J gene TRBJ1-1; D unresolved. In germline, CDR1 is MNHEY, CDR2 SVGAGI. V shed 0 bases and J shed 6 bases, with 14 bases lying between them. The CDR3 is 15 amino acids. The CDR3 loop reads CASSYSTRGGAEAFF. Written as DNA, the CDR3 is TGTGCCAGCAGTTACTCTACTCGGGGAGGCGCTGAAGCTTTCTTT.

Remarks on this clone: One end of the junction is discordant with germline, which a read error may explain. This chain uses TRBV7-9 with TRBJ2-2, with D possibly being TRBD1 (7 bases). The CDR3 totals 15 residues. CDR1 and CDR2 (germline): SEHNR, FQNEAQ (reference sequence). In nucleotides, the CDR3 is TGTTCCAGCATCTATCGCGACAGGGAGGCTGGGGAGCTGTTTTTT. Translating it yields CSSIYRDREAGELFF.

This chain joins TRBV19 and TRBJ1-1; D may be TRBD1 (5 bases). V was shortened by 7 bases and J by 1 base, with 10 bases between the two germline ends. Germline V gene lookup returns CDR1 LNHDA and CDR2 SQIVND (reference sequence). The CDR3 is 13 residues long. The CDR3 DNA follows: TGTGCCAGTAAAGCAGGGTCGAACACTGAAGCTTTCTTT. The encoded protein is CASKAGSNTEAFF.

The V gene is TRBV27, the J gene TRBJ2-5; 8 bases line up with TRBD2. The V gene's germline CDR1 is MNHEY and CDR2 SMNVEV (reference sequence). Unmatched junction bases numbered 12, after V lost 8 bases and J lost 4 bases. The CDR3 has 15 residues. CDR3 coding DNA: TGTGCCAGCCGTACCTTCGGGGGGGCCGCAGAGACCCAGTACTTC. It yields the protein CASRTFGGAAETQYF.

The CDR3 sequence: CASSPRDTGYTF. For the CDR3, the DNA is TGTGCCAGCAGCCCCAGGGACACTGGCTACACCTTC. This rearrangement joins TRBV7-9 to TRBJ1-2; possibly TRBD1 for D (6 bases). Looked up from germline, CDR1 is SEHNR and CDR2 is FQNEAQ (reference sequence). There are 12 residues in the CDR3. V dropped 5 bases and J dropped 7 bases, with 11 bases sitting between them.

The V and J genes are TRBV28 and TRBJ1-1, with D maybe TRBD1 (5 bases). Trimming removed 4 bases at V and 2 bases at J, with 14 bases between. This CDR3 has 15 residues. Germline V lookup: CDR1 MDHEN, CDR2 SYDVKM. CDR3 loop: CASSSPWGGNTEAFF. In DNA, the CDR3 is TGTGCCAGCAGTTCTCCCTGGGGGGGAAACACTGAAGCTTTCTTT.